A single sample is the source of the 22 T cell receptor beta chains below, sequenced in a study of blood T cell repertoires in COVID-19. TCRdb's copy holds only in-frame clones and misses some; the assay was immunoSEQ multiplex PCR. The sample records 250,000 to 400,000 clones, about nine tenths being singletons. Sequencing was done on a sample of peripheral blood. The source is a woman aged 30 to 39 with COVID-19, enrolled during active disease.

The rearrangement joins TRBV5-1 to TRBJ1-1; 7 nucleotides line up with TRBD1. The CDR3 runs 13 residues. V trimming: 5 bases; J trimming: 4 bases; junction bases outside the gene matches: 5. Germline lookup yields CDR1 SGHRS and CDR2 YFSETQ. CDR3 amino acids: CASSQDRSTEAFF. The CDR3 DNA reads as TGCGCCAGCAGTCAGGACAGGAGCACTGAAGCTTTCTTT.

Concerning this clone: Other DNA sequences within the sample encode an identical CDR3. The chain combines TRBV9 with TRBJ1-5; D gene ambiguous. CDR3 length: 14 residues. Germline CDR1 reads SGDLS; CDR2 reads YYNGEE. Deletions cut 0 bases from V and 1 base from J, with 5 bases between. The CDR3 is CASSVGLSNQPQHF. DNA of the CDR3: TGTGCCAGCAGCGTAGGTCTGAGCAATCAGCCCCAGCATTTT.

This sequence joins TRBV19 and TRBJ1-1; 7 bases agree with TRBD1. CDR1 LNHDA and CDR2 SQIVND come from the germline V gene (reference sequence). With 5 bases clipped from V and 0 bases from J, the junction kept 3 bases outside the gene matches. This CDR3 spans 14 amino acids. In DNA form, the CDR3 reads TGTGCCAGTAGTGTTCAGGGGGTGAACACTGAAGCTTTCTTT. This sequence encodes CASSVQGVNTEAFF.

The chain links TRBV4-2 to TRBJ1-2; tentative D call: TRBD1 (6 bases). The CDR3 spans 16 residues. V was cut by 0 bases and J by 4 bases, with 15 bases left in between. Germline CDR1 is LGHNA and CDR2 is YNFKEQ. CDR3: CASSQDHPPGVYGYTF. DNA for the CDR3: TGTGCCAGCAGCCAAGACCACCCTCCAGGGGTCTATGGCTACACCTTC.

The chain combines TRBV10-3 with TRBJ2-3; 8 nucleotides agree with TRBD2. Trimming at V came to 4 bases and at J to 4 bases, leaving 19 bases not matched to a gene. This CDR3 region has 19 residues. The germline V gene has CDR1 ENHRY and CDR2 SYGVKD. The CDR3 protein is CAISAREERERMWSDTQYF. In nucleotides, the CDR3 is TGTGCCATCAGTGCCCGTGAGGAGCGGGAGAGGATGTGGTCAGATACGCAGTATTTT.

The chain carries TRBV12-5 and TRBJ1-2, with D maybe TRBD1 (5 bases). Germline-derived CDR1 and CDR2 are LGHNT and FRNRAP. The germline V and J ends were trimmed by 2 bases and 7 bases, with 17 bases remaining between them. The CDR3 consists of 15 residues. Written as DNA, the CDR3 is TGTGCTAGTGGTTTGCCAAAGGGGCAGATCTTTGGCTACACCTTC. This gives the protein CASGLPKGQIFGYTF.

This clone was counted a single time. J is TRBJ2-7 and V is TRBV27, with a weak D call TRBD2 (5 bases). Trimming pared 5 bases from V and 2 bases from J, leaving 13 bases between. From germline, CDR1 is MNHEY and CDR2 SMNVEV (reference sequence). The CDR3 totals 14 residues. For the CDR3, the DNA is TGTGCCAGCAGTCCCCTCGGGGAGACCTACGAGCAGTACTTC. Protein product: CASSPLGETYEQYF.

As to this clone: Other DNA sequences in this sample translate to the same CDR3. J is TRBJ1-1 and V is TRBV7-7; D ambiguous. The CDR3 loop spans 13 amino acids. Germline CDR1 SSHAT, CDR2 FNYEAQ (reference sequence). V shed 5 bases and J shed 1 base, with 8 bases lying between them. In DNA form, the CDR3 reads TGTGCCAGCAGCCTGGACTCGAACACTGAAGCTTTCTTT. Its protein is CASSLDSNTEAFF. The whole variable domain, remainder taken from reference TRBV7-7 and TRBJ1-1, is GAGVSQSPRYKVTKRGQDVTLRCDPISSHATLYWYQQALGQGPEFLTYFNYEAQPDKSGLPSDRFSAERPEGSISTLTIQRTEQRDSAMYRCASSLDSNTEAFFGQGTRLTVV.

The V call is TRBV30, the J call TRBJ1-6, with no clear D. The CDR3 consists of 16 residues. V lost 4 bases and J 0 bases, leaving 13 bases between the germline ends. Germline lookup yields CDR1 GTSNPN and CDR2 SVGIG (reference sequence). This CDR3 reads CAWTEGSSSYNSPLHF. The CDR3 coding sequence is TGTGCCTGGACGGAGGGATCTAGCTCCTATAATTCACCCCTCCACTTT.

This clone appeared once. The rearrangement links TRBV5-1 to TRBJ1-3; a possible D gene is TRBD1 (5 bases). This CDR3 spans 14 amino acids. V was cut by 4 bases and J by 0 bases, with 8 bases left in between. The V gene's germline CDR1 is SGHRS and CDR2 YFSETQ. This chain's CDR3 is CASSQDSSGNTIYF. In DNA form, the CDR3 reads TGCGCCAGCAGCCAAGACAGCTCTGGAAACACCATATATTTT.

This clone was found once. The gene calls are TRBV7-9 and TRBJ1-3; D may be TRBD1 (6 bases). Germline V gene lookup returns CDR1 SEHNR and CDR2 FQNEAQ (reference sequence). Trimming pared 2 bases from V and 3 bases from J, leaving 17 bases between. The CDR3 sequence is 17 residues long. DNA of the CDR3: TGTGCCAGCAGCTTACGGACAGTTCAAGCCCTTGGAAACACCATATATTTT. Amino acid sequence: CASSLRTVQALGNTIYF.

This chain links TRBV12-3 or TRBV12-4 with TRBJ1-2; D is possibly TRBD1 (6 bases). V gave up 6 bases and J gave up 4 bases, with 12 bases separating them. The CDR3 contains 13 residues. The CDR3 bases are TGTGCCAGCAGCGTACAGGGAACCTATGGCTACACCTTC. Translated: CASSVQGTYGYTF.

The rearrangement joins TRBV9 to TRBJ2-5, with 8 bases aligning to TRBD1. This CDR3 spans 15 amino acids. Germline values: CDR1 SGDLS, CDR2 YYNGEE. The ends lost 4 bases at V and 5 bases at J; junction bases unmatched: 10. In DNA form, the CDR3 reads TGTGCCAGCAGCAAACGGACAGGGAGTTTGGAGACCCAGTACTTC. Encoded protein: CASSKRTGSLETQYF.

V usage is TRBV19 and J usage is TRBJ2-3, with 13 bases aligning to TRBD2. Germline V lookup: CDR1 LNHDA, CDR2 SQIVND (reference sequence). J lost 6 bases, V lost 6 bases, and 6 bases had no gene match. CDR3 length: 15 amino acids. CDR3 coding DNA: TGTGCCAGTAGAAAAGGACTAGCGGGAGTTGATACGCAGTATTTT. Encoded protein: CASRKGLAGVDTQYF.

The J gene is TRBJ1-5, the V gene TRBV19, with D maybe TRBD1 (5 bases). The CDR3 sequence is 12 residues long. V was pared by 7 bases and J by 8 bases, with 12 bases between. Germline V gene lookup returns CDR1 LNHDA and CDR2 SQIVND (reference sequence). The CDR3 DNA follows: TGTGCCAGTAAGGCAGGGTTGGAGCCCCAGCATTTT. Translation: CASKAGLEPQHF.

CDR3: CASQPGRNTGELFF. In nucleotides, the CDR3 is TGCGCCAGCCAGCCAGGCCGGAACACCGGGGAGCTGTTTTTT. The chain couples TRBV10-2 to TRBJ2-2, with D hard to call. This CDR3 has 14 residues. Trimming took off 8 bases at V and 1 base at J, with 11 bases between the two ends. Germline assignment: CDR1 WSHSY and CDR2 SAAADI.

The CDR3 nucleotides are TGTGCCAGCAGCGCAGGGGTAGCGGGAGACCAAGAGACCCAGTACTTC. Translation: CASSAGVAGDQETQYF. This chain links TRBV11-3 with TRBJ2-5, with 9 bases matching TRBD2. V lost 5 bases and J lost 0; bases outside the gene matches: 7. Germline V gene sequence: CDR1 SGHNT, CDR2 YENEEA. The CDR3 extends over 16 amino acids.

The CDR3 bases are TGTGCCAGCACCGACGGGGGCAGGGGGCGTGAAAAACTGTTTTTT. The encoded protein is CASTDGGRGREKLFF. The J gene is TRBJ1-4, the V gene TRBV6-6; the match to TRBD1 covers 8 bases. Looked up from germline, CDR1 is MNHNY and CDR2 is SVGAGI (reference sequence). The J segment lost 7 bases and the V segment lost 7 bases, leaving 11 bases of the junction unmatched. The CDR3 has 15 amino acids.

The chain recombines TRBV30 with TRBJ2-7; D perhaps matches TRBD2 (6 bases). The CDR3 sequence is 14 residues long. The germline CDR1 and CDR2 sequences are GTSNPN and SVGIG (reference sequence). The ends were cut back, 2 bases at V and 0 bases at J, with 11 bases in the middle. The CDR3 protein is CAWSSGSLSYEQYF. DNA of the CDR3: TGTGCCTGGAGTTCCGGGAGCCTCTCCTACGAGCAGTACTTC. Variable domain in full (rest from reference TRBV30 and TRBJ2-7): SQTIHQWPATLVQPVGSPLSLECTVEGTSNPNLYWYRQAAGRGLQLLFYSVGIGQISSEVPQNLSASRPQDRQFILSSKKLLLSDSGFYLCAWSSGSLSYEQYFGPGTRLTVT.

CDR3 nucleotide sequence: TGTGCCAGCAGTGAAGCAGAGAGGGTTTCGGCCGAGCAGTACTTC. This translates into CASSEAERVSAEQYF. The rearrangement joins TRBV2 to TRBJ2-7; tentative D call: TRBD2 (5 bases). Germline CDR1 SNHLY, CDR2 FYNNEI. The CDR3 covers 15 residues. Trimming took 0 bases from V and 6 from J, leaving 15 bases between them.

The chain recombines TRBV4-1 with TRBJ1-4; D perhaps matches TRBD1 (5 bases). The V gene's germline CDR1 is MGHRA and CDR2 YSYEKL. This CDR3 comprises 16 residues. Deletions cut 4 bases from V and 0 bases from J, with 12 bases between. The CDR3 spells CASSLTPTATNEKLFF. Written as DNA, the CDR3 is TGCGCCAGCAGCCTAACACCGACAGCAACTAATGAAAAACTGTTTTTT.

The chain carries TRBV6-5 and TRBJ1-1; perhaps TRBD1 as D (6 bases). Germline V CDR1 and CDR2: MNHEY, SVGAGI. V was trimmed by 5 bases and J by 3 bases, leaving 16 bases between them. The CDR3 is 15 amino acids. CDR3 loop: CASSPLGAWDTEAFF. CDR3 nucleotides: TGTGCCAGCAGTCCGTTGGGGGCATGGGACACTGAAGCTTTCTTT.